Shown below are 22 T cell receptor beta chains from a single sample sequenced in a study of cytomegalovirus exposure and HLA in healthy donors. The PCR was carried out with 60 Vbeta primers and 13 Jbeta primers. Using immunoSEQ multiplex PCR, the repertoire was profiled, and TCRdb retains in-frame clones only, with some absent. Of some 170,000 clones listed, roughly 79% are singletons. The specimen sequenced was PBMCs. The source is a woman aged 45-65 years in good health and CMV-seronegative.

The table lists this clone with a count of one. V gene TRBV7-8 combines with J gene TRBJ2-1; the D gene is possibly TRBD2 (6 bases). Germline CDR1 SGHVS, CDR2 FQNEAQ. The CDR3 has 13 residues. V shed 8 bases and J shed 4 bases, with 12 bases lying between them. The CDR3 nucleotides read TGTGCCAGCGGCAGGGAGGTGTACAATGAGCAGTTCTTC. Translation gives CASGREVYNEQFF.

The genes are TRBV14 and TRBJ2-1; D not certain. Germline V gives CDR1 SGHDN, CDR2 FVKESK. The CDR3 has 12 residues. The V gene lost 3 bases and the J gene lost 12 bases, with 12 bases spanning the gap. This chain's CDR3 is CASSQMRLGQFF. The CDR3 DNA is TGTGCCAGCAGCCAGATGAGGTTAGGGCAGTTCTTC.

The chain is built from TRBV9 and TRBJ2-7; 16 nucleotides match TRBD2. Trimming removed 4 bases from V and 5 bases from J; junction bases left unmatched: 12. CDR1 and CDR2 (germline): SGDLS, YYNGEE. There are 18 residues in the CDR3. The CDR3 DNA reads TGTGCCAGCAGCCCCTGGGGACTAGCGGGAGGGCCAGGGGACGAGCAGTACTTC. Amino acids: CASSPWGLAGGPGDEQYF. Using reference TRBV9 and TRBJ2-7 for the parts outside the CDR3, the full variable domain is DSGVTQTPKHLITATGQRVTLRCSPRSGDLSVYWYQQSLDQGLQFLIQYYNGEERAKGNILERFSAQQFPDLHSELNLSSLELGDSALYFCASSPWGLAGGPGDEQYFGPGTRLTVT.

This chain uses TRBV5-1 with TRBJ1-4; 8 nucleotides match TRBD1. V dropped 5 bases and J dropped 7; count of bases not matched to a gene: 7. CDR3 length equals 14 residues. CDR1 SGHRS and CDR2 YFSETQ come from the germline V gene. The CDR3 protein is CASRAQGAGEKLFF. The CDR3 DNA follows: TGCGCCAGCAGGGCTCAGGGGGCAGGTGAAAAACTGTTTTTT.

This clone was observed a single time. The rearrangement links TRBV19 to TRBJ2-3; 8 bases are shared with TRBD1. The V and J ends lost 2 bases and 2 bases, in that order; junction bases with no gene match: 12. Germline CDR1 and CDR2: LNHDA and SQIVND (reference sequence). This CDR3 has 18 amino acids. The CDR3 spells CASSIPSRAGGYTDTQYF. The CDR3 region has the DNA TGTGCCAGTAGTATACCAAGTCGAGCAGGGGGCTACACAGATACGCAGTATTTT.

V gene TRBV28 combines with J gene TRBJ2-1; the D gene is possibly TRBD1 (6 bases). Trimming left V 3 bases short and J 8 bases short, with 23 bases between. The CDR3 is made up of 17 amino acids. Germline lookup yields CDR1 MDHEN and CDR2 SYDVKM. CDR3 residues: CASSFRSQGEGFDEQFF. As DNA, the CDR3 is TGTGCCAGCAGTTTTCGGTCACAGGGCGAAGGTTTCGATGAGCAGTTCTTC.

The chain has TRBV6-1 and TRBJ2-6; no clear D. The germline V gene has CDR1 MNHNS and CDR2 SASEGT. CDR3 length equals 15 residues. V was shortened by 0 bases and J by 0 bases, with 3 bases between the two germline ends. Here the CDR3 DNA reads TGTGCCAGCAGTGAAGCGTACTCTGGGGCCAACGTCCTGACTTTC. Its protein is CASSEAYSGANVLTF.

The gene calls are TRBV7-2 and TRBJ2-7; 13 nucleotides match TRBD2. V trimming: 5 bases; J trimming: 0 bases; junction bases outside the gene matches: 7. The CDR3 length is 17 residues. The germline gives CDR1 SGHTA, CDR2 FQGNSA. CDR3 in DNA: TGTGCCAGCAGCCCCTGGGGACTAGCGGGGAGCTCCTACGAGCAGTACTTC. Protein sequence: CASSPWGLAGSSYEQYF.

The gene calls are TRBV6-5 and TRBJ2-7; D is perhaps TRBD1 (5 bases). CDR1 and CDR2 (germline): MNHEY, SVGAGI. V was trimmed by 4 bases and J by 3 bases, leaving 16 bases between them. The CDR3 covers 15 residues. The CDR3 reads CASSSASLDNYEQYF. Written as DNA, the CDR3 is TGTGCCAGCAGTTCCGCGTCTTTGGACAACTACGAGCAGTACTTC.

This clone was found a few times. This chain connects TRBV5-1 to TRBJ2-3, with D tentatively TRBD2 (5 bases). Germline-derived CDR1 and CDR2 are SGHRS and YFSETQ. V was clipped by 0 bases and J by 1 base, with 9 bases between them. CDR3 length: 15 amino acids. The CDR3 here is CASSLEAGGTDTQYF. For the CDR3, the DNA is TGCGCCAGCAGCTTGGAAGCCGGGGGCACAGATACGCAGTATTTT.

The rearrangement links TRBV9 to TRBJ2-1; 8 bases are shared with TRBD1. This CDR3 has 16 amino acids. Germline V gene data show CDR1 as SGDLS and CDR2 as YYNGEE. The V segment lost 4 bases and the J segment 3 bases; nucleotides outside the gene matches: 9. DNA of the CDR3: TGTGCCAGCAGCAAAAGGACAGGGTATTTCTACAATGAGCAGTTCTTC. Translated: CASSKRTGYFYNEQFF.

The genes are TRBV4-1 and TRBJ1-1; 11 bases match TRBD1. In germline, CDR1 is MGHRA, CDR2 YSYEKL. J was trimmed by 1 base and V by 4 bases; bases with no gene match: 8. The CDR3 covers 17 residues. In DNA form, the CDR3 reads TGCGCCAGCAGCCTAATAACAGGACAGGGGGCGAACACTGAAGCTTTCTTT. Translation gives CASSLITGQGANTEAFF.

The chain is built from TRBV5-1 and TRBJ1-1; 7 bases agree with TRBD1. The CDR3 runs 14 residues. The junction had 13 bases not matched to a gene; V was cut back by 7 bases and J by 7 bases. The germline V gene encodes CDR1 SGHRS and CDR2 YFSETQ. The DNA for the CDR3 is TGCGCCAGCCGGCCCCCGGGACAGACGATTGAAGCTTTCTTT. Residues: CASRPPGQTIEAFF. The variable domain in full, with the rest retrieved from reference TRBV5-1 and TRBJ1-1, is KAGVTQTPRYLIKTRGQQVTLSCSPISGHRSVSWYQQTPGQGLQFLFEYFSETQRNKGNFPGRFSGRQFSNSRSEMNVSTLELGDSALYLCASRPPGQTIEAFFGQGTRLTVV.

The V call is TRBV2, the J call TRBJ2-7; 8 nucleotides align to TRBD1. The V gene's germline CDR1 is SNHLY and CDR2 FYNNEI. There are 14 residues in the CDR3. The V segment lost 4 bases and the J segment 1 base; nucleotides outside the gene matches: 3. The CDR3 DNA sequence: TGTGCCAGCAGTGCATGGACAGGGTCCTACGAGCAGTACTTC. This encodes CASSAWTGSYEQYF. Together with reference TRBV2 and TRBJ2-7, the CDR3 gives the full variable domain: EPEVTQTPSHQVTQMGQEVILRCVPISNHLYFYWYRQILGQKVEFLVSFYNNEISEKSEIFDDQFSVERPDGSNFTLKIRSTKLEDSAMYFCASSAWTGSYEQYFGPGTRLTVT.

V gene TRBV19 combines with J gene TRBJ1-2; the match to TRBD1 covers 10 bases. From germline, CDR1 is LNHDA and CDR2 SQIVND (reference sequence). This CDR3 region has 14 residues. J gave up 4 bases and V 7 bases, and 6 bases lay outside the gene matches. CDR3 residues: CASTDRGRFYGYTF. The CDR3 region has the DNA TGTGCCAGTACAGACAGGGGGCGATTCTATGGCTACACCTTC. The variable domain in full, with the rest retrieved from reference TRBV19 and TRBJ1-2, is DGGITQSPKYLFRKEGQNVTLSCEQNLNHDAMYWYRQDPGQGLRLIYYSQIVNDFQKGDIAEGYSVSREKKESFPLTVTSAQKNPTAFYLCASTDRGRFYGYTFGSGTRLTVV.

V gene TRBV28 combines with J gene TRBJ1-4; 7 positions match TRBD1. This CDR3 is 17 amino acids long. V shed 6 bases, J shed 8 bases, and the junction held 18 bases outside the gene matches. Germline-derived CDR1 and CDR2 are MDHEN and SYDVKM. CDR3 protein: CASSQHTGVVVGEKLFF. For the CDR3, the DNA is TGTGCCAGCAGCCAACACACAGGGGTAGTAGTTGGGGAAAAACTGTTTTTT.

This chain connects TRBV7-2 to TRBJ2-3, with TRBD2 as a possible D gene (5 bases). V gave up 4 bases and J gave up 2 bases, with 16 bases separating them. Germline V gene data show CDR1 as SGHTA and CDR2 as FQGNSA. This CDR3 has 16 residues. CDR3: CASSYSKRQDTDTQYF. The CDR3 coding sequence is TGTGCCAGCAGCTATTCTAAGCGGCAAGACACAGATACGCAGTATTTT.

This chain joins TRBV15 and TRBJ2-2, with 8 bases fitting TRBD2. The CDR3 sequence is 16 residues long. Germline values: CDR1 LNHNV, CDR2 YYDKDF (reference sequence). V trimming: 9 bases; J trimming: 3 bases; junction bases outside the gene matches: 12. The DNA of the CDR3 is TGTGCCACTCGTAGCGGGACCGGACGTTACACCGGGGAGCTGTTTTTT. Translated: CATRSGTGRYTGELFF. Full variable domain (outside the CDR3, taken from reference TRBV15 and TRBJ2-2): DAMVIQNPRYQVTQFGKPVTLSCSQTLNHNVMYWYQQKSSQAPKLLFHYYDKDFNNEADTPDNFQSRRPNTSFCFLDIRSPGLGDTAMYLCATRSGTGRYTGELFFGEGSRLTVL.

This chain links TRBV7-2 with TRBJ2-7; the D is unclear. The CDR3 sequence is 14 residues long. Trimming stripped 5 bases from V and 3 bases from J, with 14 bases between. Germline loops: CDR1 SGHTA, CDR2 FQGNSA. The CDR3 reads CASSRYRENYEQYF. CDR3 in DNA: TGTGCCAGCAGCAGGTACAGAGAGAACTACGAGCAGTACTTC.

At least ten counts were recorded for this clone. The same CDR3 also results from other DNA sequences found in this sample. The rearrangement joins TRBV6-1 to TRBJ2-7; D is unresolved. The length of the CDR3 is 11 residues. The germline V and J ends were trimmed by 3 bases and 4 bases, with 4 bases remaining between them. Germline V gives CDR1 MNHNS, CDR2 SASEGT. This chain's CDR3 is CASSDRYEQYF. The DNA of the CDR3 is TGTGCCAGCAGTGACAGGTACGAGCAGTACTTC.

V gene TRBV5-8 combines with J gene TRBJ2-7, with 13 positions matching TRBD2. This CDR3 has 16 residues. Germline-derived CDR1 and CDR2 are SGHTS and YDEGEE. V lost 2 bases, J lost 3 bases, and 5 bases stayed unmatched. This CDR3 is CASSFGTSGMYYEQYF. CDR3 bases: TGTGCCAGCAGCTTCGGGACTAGCGGGATGTACTACGAGCAGTACTTC.

The V call is TRBV10-3, the J call TRBJ1-1; 9 bases match TRBD1. In germline, CDR1 is ENHRY, CDR2 SYGVKD. This CDR3 is 16 amino acids long. V shed 6 bases, J shed 4 bases, and the junction held 12 bases outside the gene matches. CDR3 coding DNA: TGTGCCATCAGGTCCGGGACAGGGCTGGGTAGCACTGAAGCTTTCTTT. It translates to CAIRSGTGLGSTEAFF.